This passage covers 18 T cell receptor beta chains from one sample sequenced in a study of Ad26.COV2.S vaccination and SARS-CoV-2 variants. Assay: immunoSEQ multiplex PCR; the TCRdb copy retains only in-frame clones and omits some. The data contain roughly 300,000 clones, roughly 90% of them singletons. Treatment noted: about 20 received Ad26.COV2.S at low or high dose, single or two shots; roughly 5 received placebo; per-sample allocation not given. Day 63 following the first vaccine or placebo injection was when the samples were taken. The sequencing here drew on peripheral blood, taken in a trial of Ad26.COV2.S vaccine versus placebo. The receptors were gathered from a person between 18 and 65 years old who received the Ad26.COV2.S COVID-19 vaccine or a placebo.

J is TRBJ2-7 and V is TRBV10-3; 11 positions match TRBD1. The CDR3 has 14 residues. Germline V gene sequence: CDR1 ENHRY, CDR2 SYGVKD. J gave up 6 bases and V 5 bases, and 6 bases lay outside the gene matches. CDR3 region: CAISTGQGAAEQYF. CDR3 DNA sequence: TGTGCCATCAGTACAGGACAGGGGGCGGCCGAGCAGTACTTC.

The DNA of the CDR3 is TGCGCCAACCTCCAGGTCAGGCTCCCCGTGAACACTGAAGCTTTCTTT. This sequence encodes CANLQVRLPVNTEAFF. This rearrangement joins TRBV10-1 to TRBJ1-1; D unclear. The ends were cut back, 10 bases at V and 0 bases at J, with 21 bases in the middle. Germline V gene lookup returns CDR1 WNHNN and CDR2 SYGVQD (reference sequence). CDR3 length: 16 amino acids.

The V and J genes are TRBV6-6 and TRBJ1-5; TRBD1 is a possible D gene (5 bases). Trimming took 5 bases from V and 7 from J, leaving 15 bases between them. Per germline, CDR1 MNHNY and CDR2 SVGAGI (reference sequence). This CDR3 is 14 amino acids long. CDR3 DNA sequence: TGTGCCAGCAGTACTCAGGGCCGTGGGCAGCCCCAGCATTTT. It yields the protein CASSTQGRGQPQHF.

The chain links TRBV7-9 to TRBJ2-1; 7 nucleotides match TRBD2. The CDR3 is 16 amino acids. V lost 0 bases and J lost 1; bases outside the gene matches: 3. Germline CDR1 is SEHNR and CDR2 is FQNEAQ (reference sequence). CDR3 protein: CASSLASGGSYNEQFF. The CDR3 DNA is TGTGCCAGCAGCTTAGCCTCGGGGGGTTCCTACAATGAGCAGTTCTTC. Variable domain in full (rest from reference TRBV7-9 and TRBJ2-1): DTGVSQNPRHKITKRGQNVTFRCDPISEHNRLYWYRQTLGQGPEFLTYFQNEAQLEKSRLLSDRFSAERPKGSFSTLEIQRTEQGDSAMYLCASSLASGGSYNEQFFGPGTRLTVL.

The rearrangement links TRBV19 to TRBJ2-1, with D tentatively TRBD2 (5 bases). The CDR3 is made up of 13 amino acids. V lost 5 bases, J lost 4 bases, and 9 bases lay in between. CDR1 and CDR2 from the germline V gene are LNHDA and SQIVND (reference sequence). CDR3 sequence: CASSREAYNEQFF. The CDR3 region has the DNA TGTGCCAGTAGTCGGGAAGCGTACAATGAGCAGTTCTTC.

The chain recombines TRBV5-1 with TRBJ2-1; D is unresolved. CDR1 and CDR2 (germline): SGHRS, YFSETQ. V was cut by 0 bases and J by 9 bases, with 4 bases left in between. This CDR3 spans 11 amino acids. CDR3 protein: CASSLVGEQFF. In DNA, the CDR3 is TGCGCCAGCAGCTTGGTAGGTGAGCAGTTCTTC.

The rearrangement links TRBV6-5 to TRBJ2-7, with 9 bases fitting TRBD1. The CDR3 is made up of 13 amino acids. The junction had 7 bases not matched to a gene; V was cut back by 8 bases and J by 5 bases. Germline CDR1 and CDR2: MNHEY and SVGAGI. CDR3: CASGMGQGDEQYF. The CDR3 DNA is TGTGCCAGCGGAATGGGACAGGGCGACGAGCAGTACTTC.

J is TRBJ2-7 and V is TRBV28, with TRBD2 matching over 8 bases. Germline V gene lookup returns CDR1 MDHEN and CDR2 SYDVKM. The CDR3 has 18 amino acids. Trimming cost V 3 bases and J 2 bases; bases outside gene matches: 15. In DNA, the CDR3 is TGTGCCAGCAGTTTTAATGCGGGGGGCCTAGACAAAACCTACGAGCAGTACTTC. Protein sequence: CASSFNAGGLDKTYEQYF. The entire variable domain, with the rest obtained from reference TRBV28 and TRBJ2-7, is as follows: DVKVTQSSRYLVKRTGEKVFLECVQDMDHENMFWYRQDPGLGLRLIYFSYDVKMKEKGDIPEGYSVSREKKERFSLILESASTNQTSMYLCASSFNAGGLDKTYEQYFGPGTRLTVT.

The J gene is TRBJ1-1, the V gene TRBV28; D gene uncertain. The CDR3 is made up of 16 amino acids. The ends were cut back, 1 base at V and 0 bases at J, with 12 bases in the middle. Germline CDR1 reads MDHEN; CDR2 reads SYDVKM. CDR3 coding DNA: TGTGCCAGCAGTTTATCCGTGAGAAGCATGAACACTGAAGCTTTCTTT. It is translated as CASSLSVRSMNTEAFF.

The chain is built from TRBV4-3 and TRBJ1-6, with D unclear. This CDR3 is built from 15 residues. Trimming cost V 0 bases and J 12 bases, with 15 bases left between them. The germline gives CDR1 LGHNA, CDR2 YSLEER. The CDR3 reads CASSQEKTRRIPLHF. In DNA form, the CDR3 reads TGCGCCAGCAGCCAAGAAAAAACCCGTCGGATACCCCTCCACTTT.

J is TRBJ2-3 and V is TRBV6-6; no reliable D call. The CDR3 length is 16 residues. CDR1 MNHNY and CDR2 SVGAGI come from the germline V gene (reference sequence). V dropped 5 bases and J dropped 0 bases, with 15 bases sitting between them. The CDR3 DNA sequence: TGTGCCAGCAGTCCGCTCAACATAAGAAGCACAGATACGCAGTATTTT. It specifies CASSPLNIRSTDTQYF.

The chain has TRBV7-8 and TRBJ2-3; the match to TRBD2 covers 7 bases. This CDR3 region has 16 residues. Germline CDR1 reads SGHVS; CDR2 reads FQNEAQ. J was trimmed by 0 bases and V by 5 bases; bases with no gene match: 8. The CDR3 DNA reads TGTGCCAGCAGCCCGCCTAGCGGAACTAGCACAGATACGCAGTATTTT. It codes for CASSPPSGTSTDTQYF.

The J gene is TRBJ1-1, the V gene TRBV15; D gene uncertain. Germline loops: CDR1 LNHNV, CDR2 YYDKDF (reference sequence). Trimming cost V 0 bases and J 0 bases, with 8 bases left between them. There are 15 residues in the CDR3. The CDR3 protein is CATSREKQLNTEAFF. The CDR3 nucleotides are TGTGCCACCAGCAGAGAAAAGCAGCTGAACACTGAAGCTTTCTTT.

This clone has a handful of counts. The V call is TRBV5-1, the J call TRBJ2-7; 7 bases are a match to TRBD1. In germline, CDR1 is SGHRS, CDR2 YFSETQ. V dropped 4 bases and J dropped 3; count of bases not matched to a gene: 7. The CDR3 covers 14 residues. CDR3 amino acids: CASSLGTEDYEQYF. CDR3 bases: TGCGCCAGCAGCCTTGGGACAGAGGACTACGAGCAGTACTTC.

CDR3 DNA sequence: TGTGCCAGCAGCGCTGAGTCGTCGCTGGTGGGGTGGGCCAACGTCCTGACTTTC. This codes for CASSAESSLVGWANVLTF. The V call is TRBV9, the J call TRBJ2-6; D unclear. The CDR3 covers 18 residues. V lost 3 bases to trimming and J lost 5 bases, with 21 bases between them. CDR1 and CDR2 from the germline V gene are SGDLS and YYNGEE.

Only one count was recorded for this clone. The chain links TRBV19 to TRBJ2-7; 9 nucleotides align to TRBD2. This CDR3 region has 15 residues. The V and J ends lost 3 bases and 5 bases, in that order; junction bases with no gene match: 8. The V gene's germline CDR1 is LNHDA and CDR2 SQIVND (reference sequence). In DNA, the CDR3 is TGTGCCAGTAGTATTGGTTGGCGGGAGGGCCACGAGCAGTACTTC. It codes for CASSIGWREGHEQYF.

Written as DNA, the CDR3 is TGCGCCAGCAGCCAAGATGTGGTGGGGACGGCGCGTGAGCAGTACTTC. This encodes CASSQDVVGTAREQYF. This chain uses TRBV4-3 with TRBJ2-7; D may match TRBD1 or TRBD2 (5 bases each). Per germline, CDR1 LGHNA and CDR2 YSLEER. This CDR3 spans 16 amino acids. V was clipped by 0 bases and J by 7 bases, with 19 bases between them.

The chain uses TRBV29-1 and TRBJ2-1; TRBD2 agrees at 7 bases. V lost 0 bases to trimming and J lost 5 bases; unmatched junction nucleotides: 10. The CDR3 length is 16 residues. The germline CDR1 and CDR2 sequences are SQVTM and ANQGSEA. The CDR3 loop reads CSVEDYVGTNNNEQFF. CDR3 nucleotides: TGCAGCGTTGAAGATTATGTAGGGACTAATAACAATGAGCAGTTCTTC.